Listed here are 13 T cell receptor beta chains from one sample, sequenced in a study of shared clonotypes between healthy human individuals. Data came from immunoSEQ multiplex PCR; TCRdb stores just in-frame clones and leaves some out. This sample has more than 2,000,000 clones, with roughly nine tenths found just once. The sample consisted of naive CD4+ T cells sorted from blood. The sample's subset: CD45RA+ positively selected. The receptors come from a man aged 18 to 30 in good health.

V and J are TRBV5-1 and TRBJ2-7, with TRBD2 identical over 7 bases. CDR3 length equals 14 residues. V lost 4 bases to trimming and J lost 2 bases; unmatched junction nucleotides: 6. The germline CDR1 and CDR2 sequences are SGHRS and YFSETQ. The CDR3 region is CASSVQGGAYEQYF. In nucleotides, the CDR3 is TGCGCCAGCAGCGTGCAGGGAGGGGCCTACGAGCAGTACTTC.

V is TRBV7-6 and J is TRBJ2-3; tentatively, D is TRBD1 (6 bases). The CDR3 consists of 13 residues. Germline V gene sequence: CDR1 SGHVS, CDR2 FNYEAQ. The V end was cut by 1 base, the J end by 7 bases, with 9 bases between. CDR3: CASSLDTGNTQYF. As DNA, the CDR3 is TGTGCCAGCAGCTTAGACACAGGGAATACGCAGTATTTT.

V gene TRBV19 combines with J gene TRBJ2-3; 7 positions match TRBD1. The germline V gene encodes CDR1 LNHDA and CDR2 SQIVND (reference sequence). The CDR3 is made up of 14 amino acids. V dropped 5 bases and J dropped 3; count of bases not matched to a gene: 5. CDR3 residues: CASSVRQGTDTQYF. The CDR3 region has the DNA TGTGCCAGTAGTGTGAGACAGGGAACAGATACGCAGTATTTT.

The V call is TRBV11-2, the J call TRBJ2-1; D is unclear. This CDR3 has 14 residues. Trimming took off 5 bases at V and 6 bases at J, with 14 bases between the two ends. Germline V gene sequence: CDR1 SGHAT, CDR2 FQNNGV. Here the CDR3 reads CASSRRLPVNEQFF. The DNA of the CDR3 is TGTGCCAGCAGCCGGAGATTGCCAGTCAATGAGCAGTTCTTC.

There are a few counts of this clone. Other DNA sequences in this sample translate to the same CDR3. The CDR3 DNA follows: TGTGCCAGCTCACCACCGGGGACGGGGAATCAGCCCCAGCATTTT. Residues: CASSPPGTGNQPQHF. The V call is TRBV18, the J call TRBJ1-5, with D possibly matching TRBD1 (5 bases). V lost 0 bases and J 4 bases, leaving 10 bases between the germline ends. The CDR3 is 15 residues long. Germline CDR1 is KGHSH and CDR2 is LQKENI.

The gene calls are TRBV9 and TRBJ1-6; D may be TRBD1 (6 bases). The V and J ends lost 2 bases and 7 bases respectively, with 13 bases between them. CDR3 size: 15 residues. From germline, CDR1 is SGDLS and CDR2 YYNGEE. The CDR3 here is CASSVSGTTNSPLHF. For the CDR3, the DNA is TGTGCCAGCAGCGTTTCCGGGACAACAAATTCACCCCTCCACTTT. Full variable domain (remainder filled in from reference TRBV9 and TRBJ1-6): DSGVTQTPKHLITATGQRVTLRCSPRSGDLSVYWYQQSLDQGLQFLIQYYNGEERAKGNILERFSAQQFPDLHSELNLSSLELGDSALYFCASSVSGTTNSPLHFGNGTRLTVT.

The chain recombines TRBV30 with TRBJ1-1; possibly TRBD1 for D (6 bases). V lost 5 bases and J lost 3, with 16 bases in between. In germline, CDR1 is GTSNPN, CDR2 SVGIG (reference sequence). The CDR3 is 14 amino acids. For the CDR3, the DNA is TGTGCCTGGCTTCTCCGGGGGGCATACACTGAAGCTTTCTTT. It encodes CAWLLRGAYTEAFF. The full variable domain, completed using reference TRBV30 and TRBJ1-1, is SQTIHQWPATLVQPVGSPLSLECTVEGTSNPNLYWYRQAAGRGLQLLFYSVGIGQISSEVPQNLSASRPQDRQFILSSKKLLLSDSGFYLCAWLLRGAYTEAFFGQGTRLTVV.

V usage is TRBV27 and J usage is TRBJ2-7; no reliable D call. The germline V gene has CDR1 MNHEY and CDR2 SMNVEV (reference sequence). The ends were cut back, 3 bases at V and 5 bases at J, with 14 bases in the middle. The CDR3 consists of 14 residues. CDR3 protein: CASSFLAQPNEQYF. CDR3 bases: TGTGCCAGCAGTTTCTTGGCCCAACCCAACGAGCAGTACTTC.

The chain carries TRBV6-1 and TRBJ1-5; no clear D. The germline CDR1 and CDR2 sequences are MNHNS and SASEGT. The CDR3 is 14 amino acids. Trimming left V 5 bases short and J 0 bases short, with 8 bases between. The CDR3 sequence is CASSRTDSNQPQHF. CDR3 nucleotides: TGTGCCAGCAGTAGGACGGATAGCAATCAGCCCCAGCATTTT.

J is TRBJ2-7 and V is TRBV13; D may be TRBD2 (7 bases). The CDR3 runs 21 residues. Germline CDR1 reads PRHDT; CDR2 reads FYEKMQ (reference sequence). V was clipped by 1 base and J by 0 bases, with 28 bases between them. The CDR3, as DNA: TGTGCCAGCAGCTTAGACCCCCCCTGGGGGGGGGCTGCGGGAAACTCCTACGAGCAGTACTTC. This encodes CASSLDPPWGGAAGNSYEQYF.

The V gene is TRBV10-3, the J gene TRBJ1-6; D may be TRBD1 (5 bases). V gave up 3 bases and J gave up 5 bases, with 11 bases separating them. Germline CDR1 is ENHRY and CDR2 is SYGVKD. This CDR3 is 15 amino acids long. The CDR3 DNA reads TGTGCCATCAGTGATAGCCAGGACAATAATTCACCCCTCCACTTT. This gives the protein CAISDSQDNNSPLHF.

The chain combines TRBV5-1 with TRBJ2-6; 11 bases match TRBD2. This CDR3 comprises 18 residues. Germline CDR1 and CDR2: SGHRS and YFSETQ. V was pared by 4 bases and J by 0 bases, with 6 bases of the junction left unmatched. The CDR3: CASSTGLAGFSGANVLTF. In nucleotides, the CDR3 is TGCGCCAGCAGCACCGGACTAGCGGGCTTCTCTGGGGCCAACGTCCTGACTTTC.

This clone was observed a single time. This chain links TRBV18 with TRBJ2-4; TRBD2 aligns across 11 bases. Germline CDR1 reads KGHSH; CDR2 reads LQKENI. The J segment lost 7 bases and the V segment lost 4 bases, leaving 6 bases of the junction unmatched. The CDR3 consists of 15 residues. DNA of the CDR3: TGTGCCAGCTCACTACTAGCGGGAGTTAGCAACATTCAGTACTTC. Its protein product is CASSLLAGVSNIQYF.